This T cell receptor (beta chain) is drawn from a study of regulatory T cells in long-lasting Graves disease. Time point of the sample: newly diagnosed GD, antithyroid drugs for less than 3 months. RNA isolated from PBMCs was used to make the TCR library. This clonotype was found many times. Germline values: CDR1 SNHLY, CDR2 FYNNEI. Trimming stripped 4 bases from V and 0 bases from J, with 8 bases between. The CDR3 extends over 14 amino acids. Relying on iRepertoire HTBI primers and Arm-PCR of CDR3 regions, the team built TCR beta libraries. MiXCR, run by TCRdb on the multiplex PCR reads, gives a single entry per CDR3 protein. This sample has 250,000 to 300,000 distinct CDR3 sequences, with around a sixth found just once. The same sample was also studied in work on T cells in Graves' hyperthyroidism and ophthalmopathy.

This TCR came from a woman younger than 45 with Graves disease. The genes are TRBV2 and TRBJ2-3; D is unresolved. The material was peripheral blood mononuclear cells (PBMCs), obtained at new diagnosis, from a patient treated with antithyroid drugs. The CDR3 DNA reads TGTGCCAGCAGTGGCCCCCTTAGCACAGATACGCAGTATTTT. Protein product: CASSGPLSTDTQYF.